Below are 26 T cell receptor beta chains sequenced from a single sample in a study of T cells in tumors after PD-1 blockade. Using immunoSEQ multiplex PCR, the repertoire was profiled, and TCRdb retains in-frame clones only, with some absent. The data show approximately 63,000 clones, with around 74% seen just once and about 4.5% held by the top ten. The sequencing here drew on PBMCs, taken after anti-PD-1 treatment. The receptors were sampled from a human donor with basal cell carcinoma.

This clone appeared a few times. The chain links TRBV15 to TRBJ2-4; the D call may be TRBD1 or TRBD2 (5 bases each). V was clipped by 0 bases and J by 8 bases, with 14 bases between them. Germline V gene data show CDR1 as LNHNV and CDR2 as YYDKDF (reference sequence). This CDR3 is 15 amino acids long. The DNA for the CDR3 is TGTGCCACCAGCAGAGACCTCGCAGGGACGGACATTCAGTACTTC. Translating gives CATSRDLAGTDIQYF.

This chain joins TRBV28 and TRBJ2-7; TRBD1 or TRBD2 may be the D gene (5 bases each). CDR3 length: 18 amino acids. V was trimmed by 3 bases and J by 1 base, leaving 22 bases between them. Looked up from germline, CDR1 is MDHEN and CDR2 is SYDVKM. CDR3 coding DNA: TGTGCCAGCAGTTTTGGACCTTTCGGGGCAGGAAAATCCTACGAGCAGTACTTC. This encodes CASSFGPFGAGKSYEQYF.

The chain combines TRBV7-6 with TRBJ1-2; D may be TRBD1 (5 bases). CDR1 SGHVS and CDR2 FNYEAQ come from the germline V gene. The CDR3 consists of 14 residues. V was trimmed by 5 bases and J by 7 bases, leaving 17 bases between them. As DNA, the CDR3 is TGTGCCAGCAGCCCCGGGACGGCGAATTTTGGCTACACCTTC. It specifies CASSPGTANFGYTF. The full variable domain, its missing parts supplied by reference TRBV7-6 and TRBJ1-2, is GAGVSQSPRYKVTKRGQDVALRCDPISGHVSLYWYRQALGQGPEFLTYFNYEAQQDKSGLPNDRFSAERPEGSISTLTIQRTEQRDSAMYRCASSPGTANFGYTFGSGTRLTVV.

Points on this clone: One end of the junction fails to match germline, which may point to a read error. The chain links TRBV5-1 to TRBJ1-3, with a tentative D call TRBD1 (5 bases). Germline CDR1 reads SGHRS; CDR2 reads YFSETQ. This CDR3 spans 14 amino acids. The CDR3 region has the DNA TGCGCCAGCAGTTTGGGGACCTCTGGAAACACCATATATTTT. Translating gives CASSLGTSGNTIYF.

The chain recombines TRBV21-1 with TRBJ1-2; the table's D call TRBD1 went unverified against the DNA. TRBV21-1 is marked as a pseudogene. The CDR3 length is 17 residues. In nucleotides, the CDR3 is TGTGCCAGCAGCAAATCCCGACAGGGCCCTCAGAGCTATGGCTACACCTTC. This codes for CASSKSRQGPQSYGYTF.

The chain has TRBV19 and TRBJ2-5; no clear D. This CDR3 has 11 residues. CDR1 and CDR2 from the germline V gene are LNHDA and SQIVND (reference sequence). Deletions cut 4 bases from V and 4 bases from J, with 4 bases between. The CDR3 bases are TGTGCCAGTAGTAACGGAGAGACCCAGTACTTC. Amino acids: CASSNGETQYF. Supplemented by reference TRBV19 and TRBJ2-5, the full variable domain reads DGGITQSPKYLFRKEGQNVTLSCEQNLNHDAMYWYRQDPGQGLRLIYYSQIVNDFQKGDIAEGYSVSREKKESFPLTVTSAQKNPTAFYLCASSNGETQYFGPGTRLLVL.

This clone was counted a few times. V is TRBV19 and J is TRBJ2-1; 9 nucleotides line up with TRBD1. Per the germline V gene, CDR1 is LNHDA and CDR2 is SQIVND (reference sequence). This CDR3 is 15 amino acids long. Trimming cost V 6 bases and J 7 bases; bases outside gene matches: 10. The CDR3, as DNA: TGTGCCAGTAGACAGGGGGCTTTTGGGGGTAATGAGCAGTTCTTC. As protein: CASRQGAFGGNEQFF.

The chain links TRBV2 to TRBJ2-7; TRBD1 matches 7 bases. This CDR3 is built from 13 residues. Germline values: CDR1 SNHLY, CDR2 FYNNEI. Trimming cost V 3 bases and J 6 bases; bases outside gene matches: 5. CDR3 in DNA: TGTGCCAGCAGTGACCTCCGGGACAGCGAGCAGTACTTC. It specifies CASSDLRDSEQYF.

The chain uses TRBV6-5 and TRBJ1-1; the D gene is possibly TRBD1 (6 bases). Trimming took 5 bases from V and 2 from J, leaving 12 bases between them. Germline values: CDR1 MNHEY, CDR2 SVGAGI. The CDR3 has 14 residues. The CDR3 is CASSRYGGNTEAFF. The CDR3 coding sequence is TGTGCCAGCAGTAGATATGGGGGCAACACTGAAGCTTTCTTT.

V usage is TRBV3-1 (or the pseudogene TRBV3-2) and J usage is TRBJ2-7; TRBD1 is a possible D gene (5 bases). CDR1 is LGHDT, CDR2 YNNKEL, per germline (reference sequence). The germline V and J ends were trimmed by 4 bases and 3 bases, with 16 bases remaining between them. The CDR3 is 15 residues long. The CDR3 DNA sequence: TGTGCCAGCAGCCGAGCTGGTGGTCAGGGCTACGAGCAGTACTTC. Its translation is CASSRAGGQGYEQYF.

This clone was picked up one time. The chain recombines TRBV7-9 with TRBJ2-7, with unresolved D. Trimming stripped 0 bases from V and 1 base from J, with 7 bases between. The germline CDR1 and CDR2 sequences are SEHNR and FQNEAQ (reference sequence). This CDR3 comprises 14 residues. The CDR3 reads CASSLAGLSYEQYF. The CDR3 coding sequence is TGTGCCAGCAGCTTAGCGGGCCTGTCCTACGAGCAGTACTTC.

This chain joins TRBV6-1 and TRBJ2-7; 7 nucleotides line up with TRBD1. Germline V gene sequence: CDR1 MNHNS, CDR2 SASEGT. J lost 2 bases, V lost 2 bases, and 6 bases had no gene match. The CDR3 covers 15 residues. The CDR3 nucleotides are TGTGCCAGCAGTGAACTCAGACAGGGACCCTACGAGCAGTACTTC. Protein product: CASSELRQGPYEQYF.

The genes are TRBV25-1 and TRBJ2-3; D tentatively fits TRBD1 or TRBD2 (6 bases each). The CDR3 spans 13 residues. V was clipped by 10 bases and J by 6 bases, with 17 bases between them. Looked up from germline, CDR1 is MGHDK and CDR2 is SYGVNS. The DNA for the CDR3 is TGTGCCACCACGAGGGGGGCAAGCGATACGCAGTATTTT. Amino acids: CATTRGASDTQYF.

V is TRBV18 and J is TRBJ1-2; TRBD1 is a possible D gene (5 bases). Germline V CDR1 and CDR2: KGHSH, LQKENI. There are 13 residues in the CDR3. V lost 5 bases and J lost 1, with 8 bases in between. CDR3 protein: CASSTDSNYGYTF. The CDR3 DNA is TGTGCCAGCTCAACCGACAGTAACTATGGCTACACCTTC.

V is TRBV12-5 and J is TRBJ1-2, with 7 bases that match TRBD1. V gave up 4 bases and J gave up 2 bases; unmatched junction bases: 10. This CDR3 contains 16 residues. Per the germline V gene, CDR1 is LGHNT and CDR2 is FRNRAP. This CDR3 is CASGWTGQRTNYGYTF. The CDR3, as DNA: TGTGCTAGTGGTTGGACGGGACAGAGAACCAACTATGGCTACACCTTC.

The chain is built from TRBV5-1 and TRBJ2-1, with 7 positions matching TRBD2. V lost 7 bases and J lost 2; bases outside the gene matches: 3. Germline V gene data show CDR1 as SGHRS and CDR2 as YFSETQ. This CDR3 contains 13 residues. Here the CDR3 DNA reads TGCGCCAGCTGGGCGGGGGCCTACAATGAGCAGTTCTTC. This codes for CASWAGAYNEQFF.

The rearrangement joins TRBV6-5 to TRBJ1-1; D gene uncertain. The CDR3 sequence is 15 residues long. Trimming pared 0 bases from V and 4 bases from J, leaving 12 bases between. Germline V CDR1 and CDR2: MNHEY, SVGAGI. The CDR3 region has the DNA TGTGCCAGCAGTTACTCAAGGGTAGGCCCCACTGAAGCTTTCTTT. This codes for CASSYSRVGPTEAFF.

The DNA for the CDR3 is TGTGCCTGGAGTAGAGGACAGGGGACGTTCCTTGGAAACACCATATATTTT. This codes for CAWSRGQGTFLGNTIYF. The rearrangement uses TRBV30 and TRBJ1-3; TRBD1 aligns across 9 bases. The germline V gene encodes CDR1 GTSNPN and CDR2 SVGIG (reference sequence). This CDR3 contains 17 residues. After removal of 2 bases from V and 3 bases from J, the junction contained 11 bases not matched to a gene.

The gene calls are TRBV11-3 and TRBJ2-5, with 9 bases that match TRBD1. Germline trimming cut 4 bases from V and 2 bases from J; bases unmatched to any gene: 5. Germline CDR1 and CDR2: SGHNT and YENEEA. The CDR3 is made up of 15 amino acids. The CDR3 reads CASSSHGTGQETQYF. The CDR3 DNA sequence: TGTGCCAGCAGCTCCCATGGGACAGGGCAAGAGACCCAGTACTTC.

The rearrangement joins TRBV7-9 to TRBJ1-4; D ambiguous. This CDR3 spans 15 amino acids. CDR1 SEHNR and CDR2 FQNEAQ come from the germline V gene (reference sequence). Trimming pared 0 bases from V and 6 bases from J, leaving 11 bases between. As DNA, the CDR3 is TGTGCCAGCAGCTTAGCGATCGAAGCCTATGAAAAACTGTTTTTT. Its protein is CASSLAIEAYEKLFF. Full variable domain (remainder filled in from reference TRBV7-9 and TRBJ1-4): DTGVSQNPRHKITKRGQNVTFRCDPISEHNRLYWYRQTLGQGPEFLTYFQNEAQLEKSRLLSDRFSAERPKGSFSTLEIQRTEQGDSAMYLCASSLAIEAYEKLFFGSGTQLSVL.

This clone was found once. The genes are TRBV6-7 and TRBJ2-2; 10 positions match TRBD1. TRBV6-7 is sorted into the ORF group, with uncertain function. This CDR3 has 14 residues. V lost 5 bases to trimming and J lost 4 bases; unmatched junction nucleotides: 1. CDR3 DNA: TGTGCCAGCAGTAGGGACAGGGGCACCGGGGAGCTGTTTTTT. Translation: CASSRDRGTGELFF.

CDR3 region: CASSPREYNTGELFF. The CDR3 DNA follows: TGCGCCAGCAGCCCTCGAGAATATAACACCGGGGAGCTGTTTTTT. The rearrangement joins TRBV5-1 to TRBJ2-2; the D is unclear. The V gene lost 4 bases and the J gene lost 2 bases, with 12 bases spanning the gap. Germline lookup yields CDR1 SGHRS and CDR2 YFSETQ. This CDR3 is 15 amino acids long.

This rearrangement joins TRBV10-3 to TRBJ2-3; D gene uncertain. Trimming stripped 3 bases from V and 0 bases from J, with 7 bases between. The CDR3 sequence is 14 residues long. Germline V gene lookup returns CDR1 ENHRY and CDR2 SYGVKD. This CDR3 is CAISDPVSTDTQYF. The CDR3, as DNA: TGTGCCATCAGTGATCCAGTGAGCACAGATACGCAGTATTTT.

The chain couples TRBV11-3 to TRBJ1-1, with a tentative D call TRBD1 (6 bases). This CDR3 has 14 residues. Trimming left V 5 bases short and J 0 bases short, with 10 bases between. Per the germline V gene, CDR1 is SGHNT and CDR2 is YENEEA. The CDR3 spells CASSGGTLNTEAFF. In DNA form, the CDR3 reads TGTGCCAGCAGCGGAGGGACACTGAACACTGAAGCTTTCTTT.

CDR3 nucleotides: TGTGCCAGCAGCCTAGGACAGGGGATTAGTTTCTTT. Translating it yields CASSLGQGISFF. The chain uses TRBV7-8 and TRBJ1-1; 9 nucleotides match TRBD1. This CDR3 comprises 12 residues. Losses at the gene ends were 5 bases for V and 13 bases for J; bases not matched to a gene: 8. Germline lookup yields CDR1 SGHVS and CDR2 FQNEAQ.

The rearrangement joins TRBV16 to TRBJ2-7; 7 positions match TRBD1. The CDR3 contains 13 residues. CDR1 and CDR2 (germline): KGHSY, FQNENV. Trimming removed 2 bases from V and 4 bases from J; junction bases left unmatched: 2. CDR3 amino acids: CASSQKQGYEQYF. The CDR3 bases are TGTGCCAGCAGCCAAAAACAGGGGTACGAGCAGTACTTC.